The 20 T cell receptor beta chains in this list originate from one sample, sequenced in a study of T cell changes during pregnancy in multiple sclerosis. The table came from immunoSEQ multiplex PCR; TCRdb's copy has only in-frame clones and leaves some out. Found here are about 36,000 clones, more than 75% of them singletons; the top ten hold around 0.62%. The starting material was CD4+ T cells from peripheral blood mononuclear cells, obtained in the first trimester of pregnancy. Every receptor here comes from a female donor with multiple sclerosis, enrolled in a pregnancy study.

The genes are TRBV11-3 and TRBJ2-1; weak D call: TRBD2 (7 bases). Germline V gene sequence: CDR1 SGHNT, CDR2 YENEEA. CDR3 length equals 15 residues. V was shortened by 4 bases and J by 7 bases, with 17 bases between the two germline ends. The CDR3 reads CASSSPGEGLNEQFF. CDR3 nucleotides: TGTGCCAGCAGCTCTCCAGGGGAGGGTTTAAATGAGCAGTTCTTC.

V and J are TRBV2 and TRBJ1-2; 9 nucleotides line up with TRBD1. Losses at the gene ends were 5 bases for V and 4 bases for J; bases not matched to a gene: 8. Germline values: CDR1 SNHLY, CDR2 FYNNEI. There are 15 residues in the CDR3. The DNA of the CDR3 is TGTGCCAGCAGTCTACAGGGGGCAACGCTCTATGGCTACACCTTC. This gives the protein CASSLQGATLYGYTF.

This clone was seen more than once but under ten times. The V and J genes are TRBV9 and TRBJ1-4, with TRBD1 matching over 8 bases. The J segment lost 7 bases and the V segment lost 3 bases, leaving 8 bases of the junction unmatched. The germline V gene has CDR1 SGDLS and CDR2 YYNGEE. The CDR3 covers 15 residues. The CDR3 sequence: CASSGGGQGSEKLFF. Here the CDR3 DNA reads TGTGCCAGCAGCGGCGGCGGACAGGGATCTGAAAAACTGTTTTTT.

The chain uses TRBV5-1 and TRBJ1-1; possibly TRBD1 for D (5 bases). The germline V gene encodes CDR1 SGHRS and CDR2 YFSETQ. The CDR3 extends over 15 amino acids. Trimming cost V 1 base and J 7 bases, with 17 bases left between them. As DNA, the CDR3 is TGCGCCAGCAGCTTGAGGCACACGGGCGGGGGTGAAGCTTTCTTT. This encodes CASSLRHTGGGEAFF. Looking up the rest from reference TRBV5-1 and TRBJ1-1 gives the full variable domain: KAGVTQTPRYLIKTRGQQVTLSCSPISGHRSVSWYQQTPGQGLQFLFEYFSETQRNKGNFPGRFSGRQFSNSRSEMNVSTLELGDSALYLCASSLRHTGGGEAFFGQGTRLTVV.

This clone was detected only a few times. The chain joins TRBV7-9 to TRBJ1-3; D gene ambiguous. The CDR3 is 15 residues long. The V end was cut by 5 bases, the J end by 0 bases, with 11 bases between. CDR1 and CDR2 from the germline V gene are SEHNR and FQNEAQ (reference sequence). The CDR3 protein is CASSRSGVSGNTIYF. CDR3 bases: TGTGCCAGCAGCCGCAGTGGAGTCTCTGGAAACACCATATATTTT.

This clone was detected only once. The gene calls are TRBV21-1 and TRBJ2-2; the DNA was not compared with TRBD2, the D call given in the table. TRBV21-1 is reported as a pseudogene. The CDR3 runs to 14 residues. CDR3 coding DNA: TGTGCCAGCAGCAAACCCCGGGACACCGGGGAGCTGTTTTTT. This sequence encodes CASSKPRDTGELFF.

The V and J genes are TRBV7-9 and TRBJ2-1; TRBD2 might be the D (5 bases). Germline loops: CDR1 SEHNR, CDR2 FQNEAQ (reference sequence). V lost 4 bases, J lost 2 bases, and 9 bases lay in between. CDR3 length equals 14 residues. The CDR3 protein is CASSSRETYNEQFF. DNA for the CDR3: TGTGCCAGCAGCTCAAGGGAGACCTACAATGAGCAGTTCTTC.

This sequence joins TRBV6-1 and TRBJ2-1; the match to TRBD2 covers 15 bases. The CDR3 extends over 14 amino acids. From germline, CDR1 is MNHNS and CDR2 SASEGT. The junction had 0 bases not matched to a gene; V was cut back by 6 bases and J by 6 bases. The CDR3 DNA is TGTGCCAGCAGGGGACTAGCGGGGGGCAATGAGCAGTTCTTC. Encoded protein: CASRGLAGGNEQFF.

The rearrangement joins TRBV2 to TRBJ1-2; D not certain. Per germline, CDR1 SNHLY and CDR2 FYNNEI. V lost 6 bases and J 2 bases, leaving 13 bases between the germline ends. The CDR3 totals 14 residues. The CDR3 is CASSPSTGNYGYTF. CDR3 coding DNA: TGTGCCAGCAGCCCCTCGACGGGGAACTATGGCTACACCTTC. Full variable domain (missing parts from reference TRBV2 and TRBJ1-2): EPEVTQTPSHQVTQMGQEVILRCVPISNHLYFYWYRQILGQKVEFLVSFYNNEISEKSEIFDDQFSVERPDGSNFTLKIRSTKLEDSAMYFCASSPSTGNYGYTFGSGTRLTVV.

The J gene is TRBJ1-1, the V gene TRBV15; 8 bases map to TRBD1. The germline gives CDR1 LNHNV, CDR2 YYDKDF (reference sequence). This CDR3 contains 16 residues. With 3 bases clipped from V and 6 bases from J, the junction kept 12 bases outside the gene matches. The CDR3 DNA is TGTGCCACCAGCAGGAGGAGCAGGGGGCTGGACGCTGAAGCTTTCTTT. Translation: CATSRRSRGLDAEAFF.

This chain joins TRBV6-1 and TRBJ1-2, with D unresolved. Trimming took 1 base from V and 5 from J, leaving 14 bases between them. Germline V lookup: CDR1 MNHNS, CDR2 SASEGT. The CDR3 totals 15 residues. CDR3 in amino acids: CASSEGAVGMYGYTF. CDR3 sequence (DNA): TGTGCCAGCAGTGAAGGGGCAGTCGGGATGTATGGCTACACCTTC.

This chain uses TRBV25-1 with TRBJ2-5; TRBD1 matches 10 bases. Germline CDR1 reads MGHDK; CDR2 reads SYGVNS. The CDR3 runs 16 residues. Germline trimming cut 6 bases from V and 5 bases from J; bases unmatched to any gene: 12. The CDR3 sequence: CASRGGGQGRKETQYF. CDR3 in DNA: TGTGCCAGCAGAGGGGGGGGACAGGGGCGCAAGGAGACCCAGTACTTC.

V usage is TRBV9 and J usage is TRBJ1-6, with 11 bases identical to TRBD1. Per germline, CDR1 SGDLS and CDR2 YYNGEE. Trimming at V came to 4 bases and at J to 9 bases, leaving 6 bases not matched to a gene. This CDR3 is 15 amino acids long. The CDR3 DNA is TGTGCCAGCAGCTCAACCGGGACAGGGGGTTCACCCCTCCACTTT. It translates to CASSSTGTGGSPLHF.

The chain has TRBV18 and TRBJ1-2; a weak D match, TRBD1 (6 bases). V was shortened by 0 bases and J by 7 bases, with 15 bases between the two germline ends. The CDR3 is 15 residues long. Germline values: CDR1 KGHSH, CDR2 LQKENI. This CDR3 is CASSPPRTANIGYTF. The CDR3 DNA reads as TGTGCCAGCTCACCACCGAGGACAGCGAACATTGGCTACACCTTC.

The genes are TRBV6-1 and TRBJ1-1; D possibly corresponds to TRBD1 (5 bases). The CDR3 has 13 amino acids. Looked up from germline, CDR1 is MNHNS and CDR2 is SASEGT. V gave up 8 bases and J gave up 3 bases, with 13 bases separating them. In DNA, the CDR3 is TGTGCCAGCTCTGACAGACAGTACACTGAAGCTTTCTTT. Translating it yields CASSDRQYTEAFF.

The chain recombines TRBV29-1 with TRBJ2-1; 7 nucleotides align to TRBD2. Germline CDR1 SQVTM, CDR2 ANQGSEA. The CDR3 runs to 11 residues. Trimming took 7 bases from V and 12 from J; bases not matched to a gene: 9. The CDR3 loop is CSAPAGLGQFF. In DNA form, the CDR3 reads TGCAGCGCCCCAGCGGGACTGGGGCAGTTCTTC.

This chain's CDR3 is CASTGQGITGELFF. The CDR3 DNA reads as TGTGCCAGCACCGGACAGGGGATTACCGGGGAGCTGTTTTTT. The genes are TRBV6-1 and TRBJ2-2, with TRBD1 matching over 9 bases. Germline loops: CDR1 MNHNS, CDR2 SASEGT. V was clipped by 7 bases and J by 5 bases; unmatched bases: 5. There are 14 residues in the CDR3.

This clone was counted only a few times. The chain combines TRBV6-1 with TRBJ2-6; the match to TRBD1 covers 11 bases. This CDR3 is 16 amino acids long. V dropped 4 bases and J dropped 2; count of bases not matched to a gene: 1. The germline V gene encodes CDR1 MNHNS and CDR2 SASEGT. The CDR3 DNA reads as TGTGCCAGCAGTGGGACAGGGGGCGCTGGGGCCAACGTCCTGACTTTC. Protein product: CASSGTGGAGANVLTF.

The V and J genes are TRBV18 and TRBJ2-3; perhaps TRBD1 as D (5 bases). The germline V and J ends were trimmed by 9 bases and 6 bases, with 13 bases remaining between them. Germline assignment: CDR1 KGHSH and CDR2 LQKENI. The CDR3 consists of 12 residues. CDR3 sequence: CASRVPGDTQYF. In DNA, the CDR3 is TGTGCCAGTCGGGTCCCAGGGGATACGCAGTATTTT.

V and J are TRBV18 and TRBJ1-2, with D possibly being TRBD1 (6 bases). The length of the CDR3 is 16 residues. V was clipped by 3 bases and J by 3 bases, with 17 bases between them. Germline V gene data show CDR1 as KGHSH and CDR2 as LQKENI. In DNA, the CDR3 is TGTGCCAGCTCACCCTCTCACAAGGGGGTTGACTATGGCTACACCTTC. Its translation: CASSPSHKGVDYGYTF. Using reference TRBV18 and TRBJ1-2 for the parts outside the CDR3, the full variable domain is NAGVMQNPRHLVRRRGQEARLRCSPMKGHSHVYWYRQLPEEGLKFMVYLQKENIIDESGMPKERFSAEFPKEGPSILRIQQVVRGDSAAYFCASSPSHKGVDYGYTFGSGTRLTVV.